The source of this TCR beta chain is a study of CD8+ T cells in alopecia areata. cDNA reverse transcribed from extracted RNA served as the sequencing template. Profiling relied on immunoSEQ multiplex PCR, and the TCRdb table lists in-frame clones only, not all of them. The sample has about 210,000 clones, 43% seen once. This sample's treatment: oral pan-JAK inhibitor, 5-10 mg twice daily. Peripheral blood, together with lesional scalp punch biopsies, was collected from alopecia areata patients. To note about this clone: The antigen is not known.

CDR1 and CDR2 (germline): MNHEY, SVGAGI. The CDR3 sequence is 14 residues long. V shed 0 bases and J shed 2 bases, with 8 bases lying between them. Study observations and caveats: Scalp repertoires also include resident alphabeta T cells from normal skin. TCRs were shared less clearly across patients than in mice, possibly for HLA-related reasons. Lesional scalp, especially alopecia totalis/universalis, showed higher clonality than normal scalp.

V usage is TRBV6-5 and J usage is TRBJ2-7; D call uncertain. The clonotype comes from a human donor with alopecia areata. Sequencing used CD4+ T cells sorted from blood, obtained around week 37, from a patient treated with tofacitinib. DNA for the CDR3: TGTGCCAGCAGTTACTCCGGACCCACCTACGAGCAGTACTTC. This encodes CASSYSGPTYEQYF.